Here is one TCR beta chain with its context. What it recognizes is unknown. This entry is derived from a study of T cells after yellow fever vaccination. About the research overall: Some fractions had low cell numbers, and these were prepared with SMART-Seq v4 Ultra Low Input.

Study-wide results and limits: Of the clonotypes, a small share occurred in both CD4 and CD8 compartments.

The V segment lost 1 base and the J segment 12 bases; nucleotides outside the gene matches: 7. The germline V gene has CDR1 SGHVS and CDR2 FNYEAQ. The CDR3 extends over 14 amino acids. Via MiXCR, TCRdb re-called the 5' RACE reads, giving one row per CDR3 protein. The table lists approximately 550,000 distinct CDR3 sequences, 19% of them singletons. The rearrangement links TRBV7-6 to TRBJ2-1; 9 bases are a match to TRBD2. This clonotype was obtained from a young man who received the YFV17D yellow fever vaccine. The sample was PBMCs, taken 15 days after the yellow fever booster vaccination. CDR3 in amino acids: CASSLGELAGRQFF. CDR3 coding DNA: TGTGCCAGCAGCTTAGGTGAGCTAGCGGGACGGCAGTTCTTC.